The clone carrying this TCR beta chain showed up many times. The record originates from a study of T cells after yellow fever vaccination. This CDR3 contains 13 residues. Trimming stripped 4 bases from V and 7 bases from J, with 14 bases between. Germline lookup yields CDR1 SGHDT and CDR2 YYEEEE. TCR cDNA, made by 5'RACE template switching, carried an added universal primer site and UMIs. TCRdb reprocessed the 5' RACE reads via MiXCR and lists one record per CDR3 protein. This table has 250,000 to 350,000 distinct CDR3 sequences, approximately 4.5% appearing once. This specimen consisted of PBMCs, obtained 15 days after the yellow fever booster vaccination. This clonotype originated in a man aged 18 to 30 who received the YFV17D yellow fever vaccine. The V and J genes are TRBV5-6 and TRBJ1-2; weak D call: TRBD1 (6 bases). In DNA form, the CDR3 reads TGTGCCAGCAGCCCGGGACAAATTCCTGGCTACACCTTC. Its translation is CASSPGQIPGYTF. Based on the CDR3 plus reference TRBV5-6 and TRBJ1-2, the full variable domain is DAGVTQSPTHLIKTRGQQVTLRCSPKSGHDTVSWYQQALGQGPQFIFQYYEEEERQRGNFPDRFSGHQFPNYSSELNVNALLLGDSALYLCASSPGQIPGYTFGSGTRLTVV.